The 32 T cell receptor beta chains below all came from one sample that was sequenced in a study of blood T cell repertoires in COVID-19. The protocol was immunoSEQ multiplex PCR, while the TCRdb copy is restricted to in-frame clones and leaves out a portion. This table has 170,000 or so clones, approximately 86% appearing once. The specimen sequenced was peripheral blood. The receptors were sampled from a man aged 50 to 59 with active or convalescent COVID-19.

The chain combines TRBV7-3 with TRBJ1-1; 8 positions match TRBD1. CDR1 and CDR2 from the germline V gene are SGHTA and FQGTGA. Trimming cost V 3 bases and J 0 bases; bases outside gene matches: 6. The CDR3 has 16 amino acids. The DNA for the CDR3 is TGTGCCAGCAGCTTGACAGGGGAAAACATGAACACTGAAGCTTTCTTT. Protein product: CASSLTGENMNTEAFF.

The V and J genes are TRBV4-2 and TRBJ2-3, with 7 bases matching TRBD2. CDR1 and CDR2 from the germline V gene are LGHNA and YNFKEQ. This CDR3 spans 13 amino acids. The junction had 2 bases not matched to a gene; V was cut back by 8 bases and J by 0 bases. Written as DNA, the CDR3 is TGTGCCAGCCGACTAGCCAGCACAGATACGCAGTATTTT. Amino acids: CASRLASTDTQYF.

The chain joins TRBV7-6 to TRBJ2-7; 12 bases line up with TRBD2. This CDR3 has 16 residues. The J segment lost 10 bases and the V segment lost 3 bases, leaving 13 bases of the junction unmatched. The germline V gene encodes CDR1 SGHVS and CDR2 FNYEAQ. CDR3 loop: CASSFDTSGGRSGQYF. In nucleotides, the CDR3 is TGTGCCAGCAGCTTCGATACTAGCGGGGGGAGGTCGGGACAGTACTTC.

The V gene is TRBV7-9, the J gene TRBJ1-2, with TRBD1 matching 10 bases. Germline values: CDR1 SEHNR, CDR2 FQNEAQ (reference sequence). J lost 0 bases, V lost 5 bases, and 6 bases had no gene match. The length of the CDR3 is 16 residues. CDR3 DNA sequence: TGTGCCAGCAGCCCGAGACAGGGGGCGGCTAACTATGGCTACACCTTC. Protein: CASSPRQGAANYGYTF.

The CDR3 region is CATGQGRRPYEQYF. In DNA form, the CDR3 reads TGTGCCACCGGCCAGGGCAGAAGACCCTACGAGCAGTACTTC. The rearrangement joins TRBV5-4 to TRBJ2-7; TRBD1 might be the D (5 bases). Trimming pared 9 bases from V and 2 bases from J, leaving 18 bases between. Germline CDR1 and CDR2: SGHNT and YYREEE (reference sequence). The CDR3 is 14 residues long.

The chain has TRBV2 and TRBJ1-5; a weak D match, TRBD1 (6 bases). Germline assignment: CDR1 SNHLY and CDR2 FYNNEI. The germline V and J ends were trimmed by 6 bases and 4 bases, with 16 bases remaining between them. CDR3 length: 15 amino acids. In DNA, the CDR3 is TGTGCCAGCAGCATAAACAGGGCTGGAAATCAGCCCCAGCATTTT. Encoded protein: CASSINRAGNQPQHF.

This CDR3 reads CAAKRGTTDTQYF. Written as DNA, the CDR3 is TGTGCCGCAAAGAGAGGCACCACAGATACGCAGTATTTT. The chain employs TRBV24-1 and TRBJ2-3; no reliable D call. The CDR3 is 13 amino acids. Trimming stripped 12 bases from V and 2 bases from J, with 14 bases between. Germline V gene data show CDR1 as KGHDR and CDR2 as SFDVKD.

The chain uses TRBV27 and TRBJ1-1; the D gene is possibly TRBD1 (5 bases). CDR3 length equals 15 residues. Deletions cut 2 bases from V and 3 bases from J, with 13 bases between. From germline, CDR1 is MNHEY and CDR2 SMNVEV (reference sequence). The CDR3 reads CASSLNGAVDTEAFF. The CDR3, as DNA: TGTGCCAGCAGTTTAAATGGGGCTGTAGACACTGAAGCTTTCTTT.

This chain links TRBV5-6 with TRBJ1-2, with D perhaps matching TRBD1 (6 bases). Germline values: CDR1 SGHDT, CDR2 YYEEEE. This CDR3 has 13 residues. V dropped 4 bases and J dropped 2 bases, with 9 bases sitting between them. Written as DNA, the CDR3 is TGTGCCAGCAGCCGGGACAAGAACTATGGCTACACCTTC. Translated: CASSRDKNYGYTF.

The genes are TRBV24-1 and TRBJ2-3, with TRBD1 matching 9 bases. CDR1 and CDR2 from the germline V gene are KGHDR and SFDVKD. The CDR3 has 17 amino acids. Trimming removed 6 bases from V and 5 bases from J; junction bases left unmatched: 14. CDR3 amino acids: CATSLARGQGRGDTQYF. CDR3 nucleotides: TGTGCCACCAGTCTAGCACGGGGACAGGGTCGAGGAGATACGCAGTATTTT.

This chain links TRBV18 with TRBJ2-3; D remains unclear. Germline loops: CDR1 KGHSH, CDR2 LQKENI. V lost 1 base to trimming and J lost 2 bases, with 7 bases between them. The CDR3 totals 14 residues. The CDR3 sequence is CASSPRQNTDTQYF. The CDR3 bases are TGTGCCAGCTCACCACGGCAGAACACAGATACGCAGTATTTT.

This chain connects TRBV5-1 to TRBJ1-1; possibly TRBD1 for D (6 bases). The CDR3 is 15 residues long. Germline CDR1 and CDR2: SGHRS and YFSETQ. The ends were cut back, 4 bases at V and 1 base at J, with 14 bases in the middle. CDR3: CASSLSGDKNTEAFF. Written as DNA, the CDR3 is TGCGCCAGCAGCCTCTCAGGGGACAAGAACACTGAAGCTTTCTTT.

The chain recombines TRBV19 with TRBJ1-2; 8 positions agree with TRBD1. The CDR3 is 13 amino acids. Per the germline V gene, CDR1 is LNHDA and CDR2 is SQIVND (reference sequence). With V trimmed by 5 bases and J by 6 bases, 5 bases remained unmatched. CDR3 in DNA: TGTGCCAGTAGTGCCCAGGACAGGGATGGCTACACCTTC. Protein: CASSAQDRDGYTF.

This clone was recorded once. V and J are TRBV4-3 and TRBJ2-7, with 7 bases fitting TRBD1. V trimming: 0 bases; J trimming: 9 bases; junction bases outside the gene matches: 5. CDR1 is LGHNA and CDR2 is YSLEER in the germline V gene. The CDR3 consists of 13 residues. This chain's CDR3 is CASSQDQGDPQYF. DNA of the CDR3: TGCGCCAGCAGCCAAGATCAGGGGGACCCGCAGTACTTC.

V usage is TRBV7-3 and J usage is TRBJ1-6; D perhaps matches TRBD1 (5 bases). V was clipped by 2 bases and J by 5 bases, with 7 bases between them. Per germline, CDR1 SGHTA and CDR2 FQGTGA. This CDR3 contains 14 residues. The CDR3 DNA sequence: TGTGCCAGCAGCTTACGGGGGAATAATTCACCCCTCCACTTT. This codes for CASSLRGNNSPLHF.

The chain couples TRBV6-2 or TRBV6-3 to TRBJ1-6; 7 bases are shared with TRBD1. In germline, CDR1 is MNHEY, CDR2 SVGEGT. The CDR3 is 15 residues long. V lost 2 bases and J lost 6; bases outside the gene matches: 4. CDR3 sequence reads: CASSYAQGGNSPLHF. The DNA for the CDR3 is TGTGCCAGCAGTTACGCCCAGGGGGGTAATTCACCCCTCCACTTT.

This chain joins TRBV19 and TRBJ2-3, with TRBD1 identical over 9 bases. V was pared by 8 bases and J by 3 bases, with 6 bases of the junction left unmatched. The CDR3 spans 14 residues. CDR1 and CDR2 (germline): LNHDA, SQIVND (reference sequence). Here the CDR3 DNA reads TGTGCCAGTCAATCACAGGGGGCTACAGATACGCAGTATTTT. Translated, it gives CASQSQGATDTQYF.

This sequence joins TRBV6-2 or TRBV6-3 and TRBJ1-4, with a weak D call TRBD1 (5 bases). The ends were cut back, 0 bases at V and 4 bases at J, with 6 bases in the middle. The CDR3 runs 14 residues. Germline values: CDR1 MNHEY, CDR2 SVGEGT. As DNA, the CDR3 is TGTGCCAGCAGTTACTCCGGACATAATGAAAAACTGTTTTTT. As protein: CASSYSGHNEKLFF.

The chain has TRBV3-1 (or the pseudogene TRBV3-2) and TRBJ2-3, with TRBD2 identical over 11 bases. V gave up 6 bases and J gave up 2 bases; unmatched junction bases: 7. The CDR3 length is 16 residues. From germline, CDR1 is LGHDT and CDR2 YNNKEL (reference sequence). The CDR3 coding sequence is TGTGCCAGCAGGGTTAGCGGGGGGGACGACACAGATACGCAGTATTTT. Translation: CASRVSGGDDTDTQYF.

V and J are TRBV7-9 and TRBJ2-2, with unresolved D. Germline CDR1 and CDR2: SEHNR and FQNEAQ (reference sequence). There are 15 residues in the CDR3. Trimming left V 0 bases short and J 2 bases short, with 7 bases between. The CDR3 loop reads CASSLAWANTGELFF. The DNA of the CDR3 is TGTGCCAGCAGCTTAGCGTGGGCCAACACCGGGGAGCTGTTTTTT.

DNA for the CDR3: TGTGCCAGCAGTAGTAGCCTGGTAGCGGGAGATTACGAGCAGTACTTC. It yields the protein CASSSSLVAGDYEQYF. V usage is TRBV25-1 and J usage is TRBJ2-7; 9 bases agree with TRBD2. The junction had 12 bases not matched to a gene; V was cut back by 5 bases and J by 4 bases. Germline-derived CDR1 and CDR2 are MGHDK and SYGVNS. The CDR3 length is 16 residues.

V is TRBV11-3 and J is TRBJ2-7; TRBD2 matches at 7 bases. The CDR3 is 17 amino acids. Germline lookup yields CDR1 SGHNT and CDR2 YENEEA. V lost 0 bases to trimming and J lost 4 bases; unmatched junction nucleotides: 12. The CDR3 reads CASSLDPPRGSVYEQYF. DNA for the CDR3: TGTGCCAGCAGCTTAGATCCCCCACGCGGGAGCGTATACGAGCAGTACTTC.

Comment on this clone: The same CDR3 also results from other DNA sequences found in this sample. V gene TRBV4-3 combines with J gene TRBJ2-5; tentatively, D is TRBD1 (5 bases). The CDR3 contains 13 residues. Looked up from germline, CDR1 is LGHNA and CDR2 is YSLEER. The V gene lost 0 bases and the J gene lost 3 bases, with 5 bases spanning the gap. The CDR3 loop is CASSQDREETQYF. CDR3 in DNA: TGCGCCAGCAGCCAAGACAGGGAAGAGACCCAGTACTTC.

The J gene is TRBJ2-7, the V gene TRBV1; whether TRBD1, the table's D call, matches the DNA was not checked. TRBV1 is labeled a pseudogene. CDR3 length: 15 amino acids. The CDR3, as DNA: TGCACCAGCAGCCAATACCGGGACAGGGACTACGAGCAGTACTTC. Translating gives CTSSQYRDRDYEQYF.

This clone has only a few counts. The V call is TRBV13, the J call TRBJ1-3, with 12 bases matching TRBD1. Germline V gives CDR1 PRHDT, CDR2 FYEKMQ (reference sequence). V was clipped by 6 bases and J by 8 bases; unmatched bases: 8. The length of the CDR3 is 15 residues. CDR3 sequence (DNA): TGTGCCAGCAGGCTCCGGGACAGGGGGCTTGACACCATATATTTT. Amino acids: CASRLRDRGLDTIYF.

This chain joins TRBV13 and TRBJ2-2; D gene unclear. Germline CDR1 is PRHDT and CDR2 is FYEKMQ (reference sequence). The ends were cut back, 5 bases at V and 4 bases at J, with 8 bases in the middle. This CDR3 region has 13 residues. CDR3 DNA: TGTGCCAGCAGCCTACAGTTCACCGGGGAGCTGTTTTTT. Encoded protein: CASSLQFTGELFF.

The chain combines TRBV20-1 with TRBJ1-2; D is ambiguous. V lost 3 bases, J lost 0 bases, and 8 bases lay in between. Germline V CDR1 and CDR2: DFQATT, SNEGSKA (reference sequence). This CDR3 spans 13 amino acids. The DNA of the CDR3 is TGCAGTGCTAGTGGCACTTCTAACTATGGCTACACCTTC. Encoded protein: CSASGTSNYGYTF.

In its sample, this clone was seen once. The rearrangement links TRBV28 to TRBJ1-4; 10 bases line up with TRBD1. J lost 5 bases, V lost 4 bases, and 7 bases had no gene match. Germline V lookup: CDR1 MDHEN, CDR2 SYDVKM. This CDR3 spans 16 amino acids. The CDR3 bases are TGTGCCAGCAGTTGGACAGGGGGGACGTTGAATGAAAAACTGTTTTTT. Translating gives CASSWTGGTLNEKLFF.

This chain connects TRBV19 to TRBJ1-1, with 7 bases matching TRBD1. J gave up 5 bases and V 3 bases, and 6 bases lay outside the gene matches. Germline CDR1 reads LNHDA; CDR2 reads SQIVND (reference sequence). CDR3 length equals 14 residues. CDR3 sequence reads: CASSIQAGGTEAFF. DNA for the CDR3: TGTGCCAGTAGTATCCAGGCAGGGGGGACTGAAGCTTTCTTT.

This clone was observed a handful of times. This chain uses TRBV7-2 with TRBJ2-3, with 11 nucleotides matching TRBD2. CDR1 is SGHTA, CDR2 FQGNSA, per germline. CDR3 size: 17 residues. The junction had 3 bases not matched to a gene; V was cut back by 1 base and J by 0 bases. CDR3 DNA sequence: TGTGCCAGCAGCTTAGAGCTAGCGGGGGGAAGCACAGATACGCAGTATTTT. Protein product: CASSLELAGGSTDTQYF.

The V and J genes are TRBV4-1 and TRBJ2-2; D gene ambiguous. CDR1 MGHRA and CDR2 YSYEKL come from the germline V gene. The V and J ends lost 2 bases and 0 bases respectively, with 10 bases between them. The CDR3 totals 16 residues. The CDR3 DNA is TGCGCCAGCAGCCAACCATGGCAGACGAACACCGGGGAGCTGTTTTTT. Translation gives CASSQPWQTNTGELFF.

The gene calls are TRBV19 and TRBJ1-1; tentatively, D is TRBD1 (5 bases). Trimming shortened V by 0 bases and J by 4 bases, and 9 bases separated the two germline ends. CDR1 is LNHDA, CDR2 SQIVND, per germline (reference sequence). This CDR3 is 14 amino acids long. CDR3 in DNA: TGTGCCAGTAGTATAGATCTGGGGGGCACTGAAGCTTTCTTT. Its protein is CASSIDLGGTEAFF.